Sequencing of this T cell receptor beta chain was carried out in a study of T-cell memory formation after mild COVID-19. Study details: TCR clusters were mostly donor specific.

This clonotype was seen many times. TCRdb re-analysed the 5' RACE reads in MiXCR, keeping a single row per CDR3 protein. The table has about 410,000 distinct CDR3 sequences, about a sixth seen once. The germline V gene has CDR1 LNHDA and CDR2 SQIVND (reference sequence). The CDR3 loop spans 12 amino acids. The V end lost 5 bases, the J end lost 6 bases, and 10 bases lay between the germline ends. The sequence derives from a man younger than 35 who had mild COVID-19 (a few samples of this study predate the infection). Cell type and time point are not known. Sequenced material: PBMCs or a T cell subset sorted from them (not recorded which). V gene TRBV19 combines with J gene TRBJ1-1; TRBD1 might be the D (5 bases). The CDR3 sequence: CASSLGVAEAFF. In nucleotides, the CDR3 is TGTGCCAGTAGTTTAGGGGTGGCTGAAGCTTTCTTT.